This T cell receptor beta chain was recorded in a study of response to subunit inactivated influenza vaccine. Germline V gene sequence: CDR1 MNHEY, CDR2 SVGEGT. This CDR3 contains 17 residues. V was clipped by 6 bases and J by 0 bases, with 20 bases between them. This clonotype was counted between two and nine times. Via MiXCR, TCRdb re-called the RT-PCR reads, giving one row per CDR3 protein. The profile shows roughly 700,000 distinct CDR3 sequences, 15% to 18% of them singletons. J is TRBJ1-1 and V is TRBV6-2 or TRBV6-3; D gene unclear. This specimen was PBMCs from blood, taken about 12 days after vaccination. The source is a man in his fifties who received an inactivated influenza vaccine. CDR3 DNA: TGTGCCAGCAGACCATACCCGGGAAACCACATGAACACTGAAGCTTTCTTT. It codes for CASRPYPGNHMNTEAFF.